Below, 23 T cell receptor beta chains from the same sample are listed, as sequenced in a study of blood T cell repertoires in COVID-19. Repertoires were generated with immunoSEQ multiplex PCR, while TCRdb's copy carries only in-frame clones and drops some. The sample records about 70,000 clones, around 85% being singletons. The sequenced material came from peripheral blood. The receptors were gathered from a man of 80 years or more with acute or convalescent COVID-19.

V gene TRBV16 combines with J gene TRBJ1-4; the match to TRBD1 covers 10 bases. The CDR3 sequence is 16 residues long. The junction had 5 bases not matched to a gene; V was cut back by 2 bases and J by 5 bases. Germline CDR1 and CDR2: KGHSY and FQNENV. The CDR3 DNA is TGTGCCAGCAGCCAAGACCCGGGACAGGGGAATGAAAAACTGTTTTTT. This gives the protein CASSQDPGQGNEKLFF.

The rearrangement links TRBV7-2 to TRBJ2-3, with no clear D. This CDR3 has 16 residues. Trimming cost V 2 bases and J 2 bases, with 14 bases left between them. Germline CDR1 SGHTA, CDR2 FQGNSA. CDR3 sequence: CASSLTSATPTDTQYF. The CDR3 DNA reads TGTGCCAGCAGCTTAACCAGTGCGACTCCCACAGATACGCAGTATTTT.

The chain recombines TRBV7-2 with TRBJ2-1; TRBD1 agrees at 7 bases. J gave up 3 bases and V 5 bases, and 7 bases lay outside the gene matches. Per germline, CDR1 SGHTA and CDR2 FQGNSA. The CDR3 extends over 15 amino acids. The DNA for the CDR3 is TGTGCCAGCAGCCGGGGACAGAGGATCTACAATGAGCAGTTCTTC. The encoded protein is CASSRGQRIYNEQFF.

The V call is TRBV4-3, the J call TRBJ2-1, with 9 bases lining up with TRBD1. This CDR3 region has 16 residues. V lost 2 bases to trimming and J lost 7 bases; unmatched junction nucleotides: 9. Germline V gene data show CDR1 as LGHNA and CDR2 as YSLEER. In DNA, the CDR3 is TGCGCCAGCAGCCAATCCACGGGACAGGGTTGGAATGAGCAGTTCTTC. As protein: CASSQSTGQGWNEQFF.

The chain couples TRBV28 to TRBJ1-2; a possible D gene is TRBD1 (5 bases). Germline CDR1 MDHEN, CDR2 SYDVKM. The ends were cut back, 4 bases at V and 8 bases at J, with 11 bases in the middle. This CDR3 contains 12 residues. DNA for the CDR3: TGTGCCAGCAGTTCCATAGACAGAGGCTACACCTTC. Protein sequence: CASSSIDRGYTF.

V usage is TRBV7-2 and J usage is TRBJ2-5; 11 positions agree with TRBD1. Losses at the gene ends were 5 bases for V and 6 bases for J; bases not matched to a gene: 11. Per germline, CDR1 SGHTA and CDR2 FQGNSA. The CDR3 length is 16 residues. Here the CDR3 reads CASSPRGQGAGKTQYF. The CDR3 bases are TGTGCCAGCAGCCCGCGTGGACAGGGGGCTGGGAAGACCCAGTACTTC.

The chain is built from TRBV2 and TRBJ2-7; 7 positions match TRBD2. Germline V gene sequence: CDR1 SNHLY, CDR2 FYNNEI. V shed 7 bases, J shed 3 bases, and the junction held 6 bases outside the gene matches. The CDR3 totals 13 residues. The CDR3 bases are TGTGCCAGCACCACCCGGGAGGACTACGAGCAGTACTTC. The encoded protein is CASTTREDYEQYF.

This clone was picked up one time. The V call is TRBV12-3 or TRBV12-4, the J call TRBJ2-2; weak D call: TRBD1 (6 bases). The V end was cut by 5 bases, the J end by 6 bases, with 10 bases between. The CDR3 contains 13 residues. The CDR3 DNA follows: TGTGCCAGCAGTAACAACAGGGCCGGGGAGCTGTTTTTT. It translates to CASSNNRAGELFF.

The rearrangement links TRBV9 to TRBJ1-1; no definite D call. The germline V gene encodes CDR1 SGDLS and CDR2 YYNGEE. The V end was cut by 2 bases, the J end by 8 bases, with 10 bases between. The CDR3 length is 12 residues. CDR3 region: CASSVEGREAFF. DNA of the CDR3: TGTGCCAGCAGCGTGGAGGGCAGGGAAGCTTTCTTT.

Here the CDR3 DNA reads TGTGCCAGCAGTGAAGTACCAGCGGGAGTTACAGATACGCAGTATTTT. Translating gives CASSEVPAGVTDTQYF. J is TRBJ2-3 and V is TRBV6-1, with 8 bases identical to TRBD2. The germline V gene encodes CDR1 MNHNS and CDR2 SASEGT. The CDR3 spans 16 residues. V was pared by 1 base and J by 3 bases, with 6 bases of the junction left unmatched.

This clone appeared a few times. This rearrangement joins TRBV10-1 to TRBJ1-1, with 7 bases fitting TRBD1. The CDR3 consists of 16 residues. Germline-derived CDR1 and CDR2 are WNHNN and SYGVQD (reference sequence). V trimming: 3 bases; J trimming: 1 base; junction bases outside the gene matches: 8. The CDR3 coding sequence is TGCGCCAGCAGTGATGGGACAGAGAACCAGAACACTGAAGCTTTCTTT. The encoded protein is CASSDGTENQNTEAFF.

In DNA form, the CDR3 reads TGTGCCAGCAGTTATCCGGGGACTTCTTACGAGCAGTACTTC. Translation gives CASSYPGTSYEQYF. The rearrangement joins TRBV6-5 to TRBJ2-7; D may be TRBD2 (6 bases). The CDR3 covers 14 residues. The germline CDR1 and CDR2 sequences are MNHEY and SVGAGI. V was trimmed by 3 bases and J by 4 bases, leaving 13 bases between them.

The chain has TRBV6-5 and TRBJ2-7; TRBD1 matches at 9 bases. V was pared by 5 bases and J by 3 bases, with 5 bases of the junction left unmatched. The germline V gene encodes CDR1 MNHEY and CDR2 SVGAGI. This CDR3 is 14 amino acids long. This CDR3 reads CASSLQGALYEQYF. The CDR3 DNA is TGTGCCAGCAGTCTACAGGGGGCACTCTACGAGCAGTACTTC.

The chain combines TRBV7-9 with TRBJ1-1; D is perhaps TRBD1 (6 bases). V was pared by 5 bases and J by 4 bases, with 17 bases between. In germline, CDR1 is SEHNR, CDR2 FQNEAQ (reference sequence). The CDR3 totals 15 residues. CDR3 in DNA: TGTGCCAGCAGCCCTGGGGGGGGCTTCAGCACTGAAGCTTTCTTT. Its translation: CASSPGGGFSTEAFF.

J is TRBJ2-5 and V is TRBV3-1 (or the pseudogene TRBV3-2); 10 bases are shared with TRBD1. This CDR3 is built from 15 residues. V lost 4 bases and J lost 4; bases outside the gene matches: 6. CDR1 and CDR2 from the germline V gene are LGHDT and YNNKEL (reference sequence). The CDR3 spells CASSRGTGARETQYF. DNA of the CDR3: TGTGCCAGCAGCCGGGGGACAGGGGCCAGAGAGACCCAGTACTTC.

The chain links TRBV5-1 to TRBJ2-5, with D perhaps matching TRBD2 (6 bases). The length of the CDR3 is 14 residues. CDR1 and CDR2 (germline): SGHRS, YFSETQ. V was trimmed by 4 bases and J by 3 bases, leaving 13 bases between them. The chain's CDR3 is CASSISGSKETQYF. The CDR3 bases are TGCGCCAGCAGCATTAGCGGTTCTAAAGAGACCCAGTACTTC.

The chain employs TRBV7-2 and TRBJ1-4, with D possibly matching TRBD1 (6 bases). This CDR3 is 13 amino acids long. Per the germline V gene, CDR1 is SGHTA and CDR2 is FQGNSA. With 0 bases removed from V and 13 bases from J, the gap between germline ends came to 12 bases. CDR3 sequence (DNA): TGTGCCAGCAGCTTAGCTCCCGCCAGGGGACTGTTTTTT. Translated, it gives CASSLAPARGLFF.

This chain joins TRBV10-1 and TRBJ2-1, with 9 positions matching TRBD2. The junction had 6 bases not matched to a gene; V was cut back by 0 bases and J by 9 bases. Germline V lookup: CDR1 WNHNN, CDR2 SYGVQD (reference sequence). CDR3 length: 15 amino acids. DNA of the CDR3: TGCGCCAGCAGTGAGTCGGGCGGGAGGGCCCGTGAGCAGTTCTTC. Its translation: CASSESGGRAREQFF.

The chain combines TRBV28 with TRBJ2-2; 8 bases match TRBD2. Germline V gene lookup returns CDR1 MDHEN and CDR2 SYDVKM. The CDR3 loop spans 15 amino acids. The ends lost 7 bases at V and 5 bases at J; junction bases unmatched: 9. The CDR3 reads CASTRGGARTGELFF. As DNA, the CDR3 is TGTGCCAGCACCCGGGGGGGGGCGCGGACCGGGGAGCTGTTTTTT.

The chain joins TRBV27 to TRBJ2-5; D remains unclear. The CDR3 length is 13 residues. Germline V gene sequence: CDR1 MNHEY, CDR2 SMNVEV (reference sequence). The V end lost 5 bases, the J end lost 9 bases, and 16 bases lay between the germline ends. The CDR3 DNA reads as TGTGCCAGCAGTAACCGCCTCCTCGAGTCCCAGTACTTC. Protein sequence: CASSNRLLESQYF.

The J gene is TRBJ2-3, the V gene TRBV3-1 (or the pseudogene TRBV3-2); D not resolved. V was shortened by 5 bases and J by 3 bases, with 9 bases between the two germline ends. CDR3 size: 13 residues. In germline, CDR1 is LGHDT, CDR2 YNNKEL (reference sequence). CDR3 DNA sequence: TGTGCCAGCAGCTCCCAACGGACAGATACGCAGTATTTT. This codes for CASSSQRTDTQYF.

CDR3 region: CASSQDPRNTIYF. The CDR3 DNA reads TGCGCCAGCAGCCAAGATCCAAGAAACACCATATATTTT. The chain uses TRBV4-1 and TRBJ1-3; unclear D gene. The CDR3 sequence is 13 residues long. Per the germline V gene, CDR1 is MGHRA and CDR2 is YSYEKL. V lost 0 bases, J lost 5 bases, and 5 bases lay in between.

The V gene is TRBV6-5, the J gene TRBJ2-1; the match to TRBD1 covers 8 bases. The germline V gene encodes CDR1 MNHEY and CDR2 SVGAGI. The length of the CDR3 is 14 residues. V lost 7 bases to trimming and J lost 7 bases; unmatched junction nucleotides: 9. CDR3 DNA sequence: TGTGCCAGCACCCAGACAGGGGATTGGAATGAGCAGTTCTTC. It translates to CASTQTGDWNEQFF.